Included here is one T cell receptor beta chain sequence, with context. Methods used by the authors: Estimation of nucleated cell counts was performed using reference gene primer amplification. Here immunoSEQ multiplex PCR was the method, and the copy in TCRdb shows in-frame clones only, minus some. Clone size and the V and J calls come from that table; the DNA yielded D and trimming. Of fewer than 350,000 clones listed, less than 90% were seen once; the top ten hold about an eighth. The sample originates from a study of blood T cell repertoires in COVID-19. Germline trimming cut 4 bases from V and 4 bases from J; bases unmatched to any gene: 11. The CDR3 has 18 residues. The germline V gene has CDR1 SGDLS and CDR2 YYNGEE.

The chain uses TRBV9 and TRBJ2-3; 14 nucleotides match TRBD2. This clonotype was obtained from a woman in her seventies with COVID-19, enrolled during active disease. The sequenced sample was peripheral blood. CDR3 DNA: TGTGCCAGCAGCCAACTCTCCAGACTAGCGGGGGGGCCAGATACGCAGTATTTT. This translates into CASSQLSRLAGGPDTQYF.